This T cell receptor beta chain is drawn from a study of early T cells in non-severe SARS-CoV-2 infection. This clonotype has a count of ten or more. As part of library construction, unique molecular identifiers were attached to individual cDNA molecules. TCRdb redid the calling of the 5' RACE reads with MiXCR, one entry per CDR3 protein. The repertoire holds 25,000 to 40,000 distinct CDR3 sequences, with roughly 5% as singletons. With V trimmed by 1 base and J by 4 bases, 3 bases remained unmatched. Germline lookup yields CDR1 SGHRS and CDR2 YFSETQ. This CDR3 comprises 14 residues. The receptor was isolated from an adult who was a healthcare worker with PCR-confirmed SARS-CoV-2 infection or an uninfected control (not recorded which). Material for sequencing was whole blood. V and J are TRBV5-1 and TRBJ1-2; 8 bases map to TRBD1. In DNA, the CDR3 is TGCGCCAGCAGCTTGCAGGGGGCAGGCTATGGCTACACCTTC. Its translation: CASSLQGAGYGYTF.